Ten or more counts support the clone carrying this T cell receptor beta chain. This entry is derived from a study of molecular identifiers for immune sequencing clone quantification. V gave up 0 bases and J gave up 4 bases; unmatched junction bases: 0. Germline CDR1 is KGHDR and CDR2 is SFDVKD. The CDR3 is 16 residues long. TCRdb reprocessed the PCR reads via MiXCR and lists one record per CDR3 protein. The profile shows approximately 630,000 distinct CDR3 sequences, around 25% of them singletons. This clonotype was sampled from a human donor in good health. Some libraries in this study had Jurkat cell RNA spiked in. The V and J genes are TRBV24-1 and TRBJ2-3; 13 positions match TRBD2. Sequencing was carried out using naive CD8+ T cells from blood, with Jurkat cell RNA spiked in. Indicated subset: FACS-sorted CD8+CD4-CCR7+CD45RA+ naive T cells. The CDR3 protein is CATSDLGLAGADTQYF. The CDR3 DNA reads as TGTGCCACCAGTGATTTGGGACTAGCGGGAGCAGATACGCAGTATTTT.